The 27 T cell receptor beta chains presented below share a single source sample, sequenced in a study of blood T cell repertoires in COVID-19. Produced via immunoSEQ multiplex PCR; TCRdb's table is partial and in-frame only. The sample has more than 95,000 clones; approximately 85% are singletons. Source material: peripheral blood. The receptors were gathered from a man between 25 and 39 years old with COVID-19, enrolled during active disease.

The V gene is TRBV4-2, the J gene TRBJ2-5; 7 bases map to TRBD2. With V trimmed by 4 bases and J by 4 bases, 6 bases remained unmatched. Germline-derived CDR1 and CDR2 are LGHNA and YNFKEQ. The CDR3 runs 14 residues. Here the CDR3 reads CASSLEASGETQYF. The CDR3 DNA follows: TGTGCCAGCAGCCTCGAGGCTAGCGGAGAGACCCAGTACTTC.

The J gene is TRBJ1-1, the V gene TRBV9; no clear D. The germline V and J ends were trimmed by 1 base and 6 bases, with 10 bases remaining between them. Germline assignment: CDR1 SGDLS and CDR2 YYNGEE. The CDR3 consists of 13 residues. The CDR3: CASSVNGRSEAFF. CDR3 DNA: TGTGCCAGCAGCGTAAACGGGAGGTCTGAAGCTTTCTTT.

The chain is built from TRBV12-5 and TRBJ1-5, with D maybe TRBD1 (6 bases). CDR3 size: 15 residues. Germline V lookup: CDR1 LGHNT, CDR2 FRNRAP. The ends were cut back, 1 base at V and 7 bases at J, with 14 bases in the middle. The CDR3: CASGLGAGEEQPQHF. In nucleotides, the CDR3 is TGTGCTAGTGGTTTGGGGGCAGGGGAAGAACAGCCCCAGCATTTT.

In DNA, the CDR3 is TGTGCCAGCAGTACGGCATCAAGCGGGAGTAACGAGCAGTACTTC. This translates into CASSTASSGSNEQYF. The chain combines TRBV6-5 with TRBJ2-7, with 8 bases lining up with TRBD2. CDR1 MNHEY and CDR2 SVGAGI come from the germline V gene. The ends lost 5 bases at V and 5 bases at J; junction bases unmatched: 11. This CDR3 contains 15 residues.

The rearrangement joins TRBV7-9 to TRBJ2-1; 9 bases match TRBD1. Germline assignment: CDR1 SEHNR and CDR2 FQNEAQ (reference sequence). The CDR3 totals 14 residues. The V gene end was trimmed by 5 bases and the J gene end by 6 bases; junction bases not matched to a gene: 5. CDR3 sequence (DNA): TGTGCCAGCAGCATTAAGACAGGGGGCAATGAGCAGTTCTTC. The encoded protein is CASSIKTGGNEQFF.

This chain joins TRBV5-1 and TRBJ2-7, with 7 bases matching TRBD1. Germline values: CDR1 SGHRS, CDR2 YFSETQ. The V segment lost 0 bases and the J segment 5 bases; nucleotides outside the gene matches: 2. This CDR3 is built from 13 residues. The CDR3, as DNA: TGCGCCAGCAGCTTGGGACAGGGTCACGAGCAGTACTTC. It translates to CASSLGQGHEQYF.

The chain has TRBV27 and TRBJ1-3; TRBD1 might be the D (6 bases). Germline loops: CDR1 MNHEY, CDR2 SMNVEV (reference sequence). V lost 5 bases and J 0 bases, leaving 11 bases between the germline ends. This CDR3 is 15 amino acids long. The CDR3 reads CASSVDSNSGNTIYF. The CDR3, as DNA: TGTGCCAGCAGTGTGGACAGTAACTCTGGAAACACCATATATTTT.

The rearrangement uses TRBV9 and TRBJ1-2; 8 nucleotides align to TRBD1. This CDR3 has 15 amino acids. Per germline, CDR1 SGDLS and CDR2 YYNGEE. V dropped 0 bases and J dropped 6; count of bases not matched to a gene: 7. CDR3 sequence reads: CASSVGFRGQNGYTF. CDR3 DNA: TGTGCCAGCAGCGTAGGATTCAGGGGGCAGAATGGCTACACCTTC.

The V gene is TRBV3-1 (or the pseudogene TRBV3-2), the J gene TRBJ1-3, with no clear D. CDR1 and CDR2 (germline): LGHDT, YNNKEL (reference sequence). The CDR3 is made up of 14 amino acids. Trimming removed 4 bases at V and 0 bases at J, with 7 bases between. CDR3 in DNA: TGTGCCAGCAGCCCCTCGGTCTCTGGAAACACCATATATTTT. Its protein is CASSPSVSGNTIYF.

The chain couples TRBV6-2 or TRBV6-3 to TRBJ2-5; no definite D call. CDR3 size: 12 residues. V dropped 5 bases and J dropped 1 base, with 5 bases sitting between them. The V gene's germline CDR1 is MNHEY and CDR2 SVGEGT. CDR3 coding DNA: TGTGCCAGCAGTCCCATCCAAGAGACCCAGTACTTC. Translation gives CASSPIQETQYF.

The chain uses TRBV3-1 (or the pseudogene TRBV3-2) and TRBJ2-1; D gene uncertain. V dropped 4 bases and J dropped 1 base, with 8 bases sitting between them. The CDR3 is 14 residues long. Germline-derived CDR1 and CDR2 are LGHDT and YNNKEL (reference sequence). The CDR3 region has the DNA TGTGCCAGCAGCCCCTACGCTTCCTACAATGAGCAGTTCTTC. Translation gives CASSPYASYNEQFF.

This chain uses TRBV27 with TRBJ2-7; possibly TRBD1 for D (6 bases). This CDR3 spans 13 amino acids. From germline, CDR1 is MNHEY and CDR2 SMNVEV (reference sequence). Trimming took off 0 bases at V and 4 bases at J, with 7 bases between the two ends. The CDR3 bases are TGTGCCAGCAGTTTATCACAGGGATACGAGCAGTACTTC. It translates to CASSLSQGYEQYF.

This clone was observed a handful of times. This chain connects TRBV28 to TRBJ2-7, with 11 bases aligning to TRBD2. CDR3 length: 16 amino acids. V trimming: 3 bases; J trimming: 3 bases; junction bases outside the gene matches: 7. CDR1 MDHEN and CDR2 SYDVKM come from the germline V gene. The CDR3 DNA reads TGTGCCAGCAGTTTTTGGCTCACTAGCGGGAGCTACGAGCAGTACTTC. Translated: CASSFWLTSGSYEQYF.

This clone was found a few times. CDR3 coding DNA: TGTGCCAGCAGGGAAGGGACAGGGGCTGGGGCCAACGTCCTGACTTTC. It specifies CASREGTGAGANVLTF. The genes are TRBV7-2 and TRBJ2-6; 10 bases agree with TRBD1. The CDR3 runs 16 residues. The trim removed 6 bases at V and 2 bases at J, leaving 4 bases unmatched. Germline-derived CDR1 and CDR2 are SGHTA and FQGNSA.

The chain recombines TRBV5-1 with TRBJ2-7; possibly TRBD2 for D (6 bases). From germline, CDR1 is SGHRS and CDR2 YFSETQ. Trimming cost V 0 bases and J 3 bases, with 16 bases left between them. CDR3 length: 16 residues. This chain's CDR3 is CASSLELASAGYEQYF. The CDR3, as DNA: TGCGCCAGCAGCTTGGAATTGGCTAGCGCGGGCTACGAGCAGTACTTC. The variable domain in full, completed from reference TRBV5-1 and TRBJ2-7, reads KAGVTQTPRYLIKTRGQQVTLSCSPISGHRSVSWYQQTPGQGLQFLFEYFSETQRNKGNFPGRFSGRQFSNSRSEMNVSTLELGDSALYLCASSLELASAGYEQYFGPGTRLTVT.

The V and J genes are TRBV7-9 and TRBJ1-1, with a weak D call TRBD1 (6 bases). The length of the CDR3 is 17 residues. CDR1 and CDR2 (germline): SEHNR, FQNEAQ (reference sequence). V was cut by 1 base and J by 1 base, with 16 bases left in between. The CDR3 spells CASSLGRTVNKNTEAFF. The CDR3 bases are TGTGCCAGCAGCTTAGGGAGGACAGTGAACAAGAACACTGAAGCTTTCTTT. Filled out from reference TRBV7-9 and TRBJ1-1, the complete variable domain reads DTGVSQNPRHKITKRGQNVTFRCDPISEHNRLYWYRQTLGQGPEFLTYFQNEAQLEKSRLLSDRFSAERPKGSFSTLEIQRTEQGDSAMYLCASSLGRTVNKNTEAFFGQGTRLTVV.

The CDR3 here is CATSLTSGSYNEQFF. CDR3 nucleotides: TGTGCCACCAGCCTGACTAGCGGGAGCTACAATGAGCAGTTCTTC. The J gene is TRBJ2-1, the V gene TRBV24-1; TRBD2 agrees at 12 bases. This CDR3 spans 15 amino acids. V lost 7 bases, J lost 3 bases, and 3 bases stayed unmatched. Per the germline V gene, CDR1 is KGHDR and CDR2 is SFDVKD.

DNA of the CDR3: TGTGCCAGCAGTGAAGGAGGGTTTCTCAATCAGCCCCAGCATTTT. Protein sequence: CASSEGGFLNQPQHF. The genes are TRBV2 and TRBJ1-5, with D unresolved. From germline, CDR1 is SNHLY and CDR2 FYNNEI. The CDR3 runs 15 residues. The V end was cut by 1 base, the J end by 3 bases, with 10 bases between.

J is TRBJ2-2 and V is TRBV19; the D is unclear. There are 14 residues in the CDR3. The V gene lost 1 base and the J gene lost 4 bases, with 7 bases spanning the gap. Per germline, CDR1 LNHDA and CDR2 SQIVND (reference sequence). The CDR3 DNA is TGTGCCAGTAGTATAGCGGCAGGCACCGGGGAGCTGTTTTTT. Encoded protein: CASSIAAGTGELFF.

For the CDR3, the DNA is TGTGCCAGCAGCCGCGGGAAACAGCCCCTCGACGTCCTGACTTTC. Its translation is CASSRGKQPLDVLTF. The chain employs TRBV7-8 and TRBJ2-6; D may be TRBD2 (6 bases). The germline V gene encodes CDR1 SGHVS and CDR2 FQNEAQ. V lost 5 bases to trimming and J lost 11 bases, with 19 bases between them. CDR3 length: 15 amino acids.

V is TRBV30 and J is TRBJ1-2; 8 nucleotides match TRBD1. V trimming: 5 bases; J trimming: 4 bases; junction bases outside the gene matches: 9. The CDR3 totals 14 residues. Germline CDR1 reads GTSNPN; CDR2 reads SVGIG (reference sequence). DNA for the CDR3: TGTGCCTGGTCTCCTACAGGGGGAGGCTATGGCTACACCTTC. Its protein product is CAWSPTGGGYGYTF. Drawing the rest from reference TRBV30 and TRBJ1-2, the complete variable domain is SQTIHQWPATLVQPVGSPLSLECTVEGTSNPNLYWYRQAAGRGLQLLFYSVGIGQISSEVPQNLSASRPQDRQFILSSKKLLLSDSGFYLCAWSPTGGGYGYTFGSGTRLTVV.

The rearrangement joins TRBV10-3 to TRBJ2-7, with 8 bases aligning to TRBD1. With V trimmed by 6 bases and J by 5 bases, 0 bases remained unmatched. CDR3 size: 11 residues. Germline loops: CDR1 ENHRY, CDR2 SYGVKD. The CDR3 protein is CAIRTGDEQYF. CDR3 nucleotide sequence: TGTGCCATCAGGACAGGGGACGAGCAGTACTTC.

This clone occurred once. CDR3 sequence: CATSRWGEGEKLFF. In DNA form, the CDR3 reads TGTGCCACCAGCAGGTGGGGGGAAGGTGAAAAACTGTTTTTT. This sequence joins TRBV15 and TRBJ1-4; D is possibly TRBD1 (5 bases). From germline, CDR1 is LNHNV and CDR2 YYDKDF (reference sequence). Trimming pared 3 bases from V and 7 bases from J, leaving 12 bases between. This CDR3 is 14 amino acids long.

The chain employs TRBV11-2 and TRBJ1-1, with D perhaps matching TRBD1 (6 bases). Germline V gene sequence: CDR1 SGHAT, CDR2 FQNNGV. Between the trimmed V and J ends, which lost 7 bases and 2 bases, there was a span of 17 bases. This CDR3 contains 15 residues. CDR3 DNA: TGTGCCAGCACCAAATCCAGGGGAACAAACACTGAAGCTTTCTTT. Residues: CASTKSRGTNTEAFF.

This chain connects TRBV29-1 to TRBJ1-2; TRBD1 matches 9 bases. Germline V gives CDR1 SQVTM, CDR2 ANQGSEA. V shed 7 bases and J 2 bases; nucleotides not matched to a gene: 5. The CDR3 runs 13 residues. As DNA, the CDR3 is TGCAGCGCCAAACAGGGGGCGAACTATGGCTACACCTTC. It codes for CSAKQGANYGYTF.

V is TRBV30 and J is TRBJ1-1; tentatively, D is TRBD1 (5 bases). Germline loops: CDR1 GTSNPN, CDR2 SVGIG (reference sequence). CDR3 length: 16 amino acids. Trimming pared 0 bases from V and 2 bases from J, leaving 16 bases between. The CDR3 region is CAWSVLSGTVNTEAFF. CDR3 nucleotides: TGTGCCTGGAGTGTACTGAGCGGGACGGTCAACACTGAAGCTTTCTTT.

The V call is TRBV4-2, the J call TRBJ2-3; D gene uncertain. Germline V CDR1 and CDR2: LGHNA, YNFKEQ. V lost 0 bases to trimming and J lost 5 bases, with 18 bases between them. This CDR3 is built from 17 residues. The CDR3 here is CASSQDLLTPGQDTQYF. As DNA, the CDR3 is TGTGCCAGCAGCCAAGATTTGTTGACCCCTGGGCAAGATACGCAGTATTTT.